The following is a T cell receptor (beta chain) sequence with its context. Produced via immunoSEQ multiplex PCR; TCRdb's table is partial and in-frame only. This table has hundreds of thousands of clones, more than 75% appearing once. The record originates from a study of blood T cell repertoires in COVID-19. Study details: Samples came from the United States, Italy and Spain, spanning acute and convalescent COVID-19. The analysed material was cDNA or gDNA that came from T cells, B-cell-depleted T cells, or PBMCs.

Germline V gives CDR1 SQVTM, CDR2 ANQGSEA. The V segment lost 4 bases and the J segment 6 bases; nucleotides outside the gene matches: 10. The CDR3 totals 15 residues. Cohorts were assigned according to the clinical history that participants reported. Each recovered donor of Cohort 3 presented with two negative PCRs, clearance, or symptom resolution. This chain connects TRBV29-1 to TRBJ1-1; 11 bases agree with TRBD1. The sample comprised PBMCs or T cells enriched from blood (not recorded which). This clonotype was sampled from a man aged 60 to 75 who had recovered from COVID-19. This CDR3 reads CSVAPPDRGHPEAFF. The CDR3 DNA reads TGCAGCGTTGCCCCTCCGGACAGGGGGCATCCTGAAGCTTTCTTT.